Following are 4 T cell receptor beta chains from one sample sequenced in a study of cytomegalovirus exposure and HLA in healthy donors. PCR involved 60 Vbeta and 13 Jbeta primers. The protocol was immunoSEQ multiplex PCR, while the TCRdb copy is restricted to in-frame clones and leaves out a portion. This sample has about 160,000 clones, with around 83% found just once. The sequenced sample consisted of PBMCs. These TCRs come from a girl aged 2 to 10 in good health and CMV-seropositive.

V is TRBV19 and J is TRBJ2-7, with TRBD2 matching 9 bases. The ends lost 5 bases at V and 0 bases at J; junction bases unmatched: 5. There are 15 residues in the CDR3. Germline-derived CDR1 and CDR2 are LNHDA and SQIVND (reference sequence). CDR3 loop: CASSSSGMISYEQYF. In DNA, the CDR3 is TGTGCCAGTAGTTCTAGCGGGATGATCTCCTACGAGCAGTACTTC.

V gene TRBV6-5 combines with J gene TRBJ2-5, with no clear D. The last part of the DNA fits TRBJ2-7 better; the J call may be wrong. The CDR3 runs 13 residues. Germline V gene data show CDR1 as MNHEY and CDR2 as SVGAGI. CDR3 region: CASSDTASYEQYF. CDR3 nucleotides: TGTGCCAGCAGTGACACAGCTTCCTACGAGCAGTACTTC.

This clone was observed a handful of times. This chain links TRBV10-2 with TRBJ2-7, with D possibly matching TRBD1 (6 bases). V was clipped by 9 bases and J by 4 bases, with 16 bases between them. CDR1 and CDR2 from the germline V gene are WSHSY and SAAADI. This CDR3 is 13 amino acids long. The CDR3: CASQGQQLYEQYF. The CDR3 nucleotides read TGCGCCAGTCAAGGACAGCAACTTTACGAGCAGTACTTC.

The chain joins TRBV18 to TRBJ2-7; D is unclear. With 2 bases removed from V and 0 bases from J, the gap between germline ends came to 8 bases. The CDR3 is made up of 14 amino acids. Germline CDR1 and CDR2: KGHSH and LQKENI. CDR3 residues: CASSPDMNSYEQYF. In DNA form, the CDR3 reads TGTGCCAGCTCACCAGACATGAACTCCTACGAGCAGTACTTC.